These T cell receptor beta chains were read from a single sample in a study of cytomegalovirus exposure and HLA in healthy donors. The data were produced by immunoSEQ multiplex PCR, yet TCRdb's version contains in-frame clones alone and is incomplete. The repertoire holds some 110,000 clones, with about 88% as singletons. The sequencing input was PBMCs. All receptors derive from a man younger than 30 in good health and CMV-seropositive. CDR3s include the opening cysteine and the closing phenylalanine or tryptophan. D genes are given only for firm matches. Clone size is given for some rows only: seen once, a few or many times, or a class if the clone is expanded.

V gene	D gene	clone size	J gene	CDR3 protein	CDR3 DNA
TRBV30	TRBD1	NA	TRBJ2-7	CANGGTGSYEQYF	TGTGCCAACGGCGGGACAGGAAGTTACGAGCAGTACTTC
TRBV10-3	NA	NA	TRBJ2-7	CAISETTGLYEQYF	TGTGCCATCAGTGAGACCACAGGGCTCTACGAGCAGTACTTC
TRBV27	TRBD1	NA	TRBJ2-5	CASSAHPYQDRGRRKETQYF	TGTGCCAGCAGTGCACATCCATATCAAGACAGGGGGCGCAGGAAAGAGACCCAGTACTTC
TRBV27	TRBD1	NA	TRBJ1-1	CASRKQGAVTEAFF	TGTGCCAGCAGAAAACAGGGGGCTGTCACTGAAGCTTTCTTT
TRBV7-9	TRBD1	NA	TRBJ2-7	CASSPDRVPYEQYF	TGTGCCAGCAGCCCGGACAGGGTCCCCTACGAGCAGTACTTC
TRBV9	NA	NA	TRBJ2-1	CASSVEVRGEYNEQFF	TGTGCCAGCAGCGTAGAGGTGCGGGGAGAGTACAATGAGCAGTTCTTC
TRBV18	NA	NA	TRBJ2-7	CASSPTGATYEQYF	TGTGCCAGCTCACCTACAGGAGCAACCTACGAGCAGTACTTC
TRBV15	NA	NA	TRBJ1-5	CATSRERRDSGNQPQHF	TGTGCCACCAGCAGAGAACGCCGCGACAGCGGCAATCAGCCCCAGCATTTT
TRBV5-6	NA	NA	TRBJ2-7	CASSLFYGAYEQYF	TGTGCCAGCAGCTTGTTTTACGGAGCCTACGAGCAGTACTTC
TRBV7-9	TRBD1	NA	TRBJ1-6	CASSRDSSSVKGISPLHF	TGTGCCAGCAGCCGGGACAGCTCCAGCGTTAAGGGTATTTCACCCCTCCACTTT
TRBV11-2	NA	NA	TRBJ2-5	CASSLTPGVGETQYF	TGTGCCAGCAGCTTAACTCCAGGGGTGGGGGAGACCCAGTACTTC
TRBV7-2	NA	few	TRBJ1-6	CASSPEVGADSPLHF	TGTGCCAGCAGCCCAGAGGTAGGGGCGGATTCACCCCTCCACTTT
TRBV14	NA	NA	TRBJ2-3	CASSQETAIPTDTQYF	TGTGCCAGCAGCCAAGAGACAGCGATACCCACAGATACGCAGTATTTT
TRBV11-3	TRBD1	NA	TRBJ2-3	CASSLGTGGPTDTQYF	TGTGCCAGCAGCCTAGGGACAGGGGGGCCCACAGATACGCAGTATTTT
TRBV6-6	NA	few	TRBJ2-7	CASSYGLGEQYF	TGTGCCAGCAGTTATGGGCTGGGTGAGCAGTACTTC
TRBV19	TRBD1	NA	TRBJ2-1	CASSPPTGSTVYEQFF	TGTGCCAGTAGTCCTCCGACAGGGTCGACGGTGTATGAGCAGTTCTTC
TRBV27	TRBD2	NA	TRBJ2-3	CASSNKLAGGVTSTDTQYF	TGTGCCAGTTCAAATAAACTAGCGGGGGGGGTCACGAGCACAGATACGCAGTATTTT
TRBV5-6	NA	NA	TRBJ1-2	CASSLGGTYGYTF	TGTGCCAGCAGCTTAGGCGGGACCTATGGCTACACCTTC
TRBV11-3	NA	NA	TRBJ2-3	CASSPQTTGEGTQYF	TGTGCCAGCAGCCCACAAACGACAGGGGAGGGTACGCAGTATTTT
TRBV7-9	NA	NA	TRBJ2-1	CASSLEGREQFF	TGTGCCAGCAGCCTGGAGGGGCGGGAGCAGTTCTTC
TRBV7-6	TRBD1	NA	TRBJ2-2	CASSRTGLDTGELFF	TGTGCCAGCAGCCGGACAGGTCTGGACACCGGGGAGCTGTTTTTT
TRBV27	TRBD2	NA	TRBJ2-7	CASMRGGEQYF	TGTGCCAGCATGCGGGGGGGTGAGCAGTACTTC
TRBV11-2	TRBD1	NA	TRBJ2-7	CASSLAGAGQVNSYEQYF	TGTGCCAGCAGCTTAGCAGGGGCGGGACAGGTAAATTCCTACGAGCAGTACTTC
TRBV7-2	NA	NA	TRBJ2-1	CASIQYNEQFF	TGTGCCAGCATCCAGTACAATGAGCAGTTCTTC
TRBV29-1	NA	NA	TRBJ2-5	CSVRRYQETQYF	TGCAGCGTTAGGAGGTACCAAGAGACCCAGTACTTC
TRBV5-1	NA	NA	TRBJ2-7	CASRWVTDSYEQYF	TGCGCCAGCAGATGGGTTACAGATTCCTACGAGCAGTACTTC
TRBV28	TRBD2	NA	TRBJ2-7	CASSLSRGGAYEQYF	TGTGCCAGCAGTTTATCCCGCGGGGGGGCCTACGAGCAGTACTTC
TRBV4-3	NA	NA	TRBJ2-1	CASSQDLGGSGLISYNEQFF	TGCGCCAGCAGCCAAGATCTTGGTGGGAGCGGACTGATCTCCTACAATGAGCAGTTCTTC
TRBV5-5	NA	NA	TRBJ2-7	CASSLVTQDEQYF	TGTGCCAGCAGCTTGGTTACACAGGACGAGCAGTACTTC
TRBV4-2	TRBD1	NA	TRBJ2-7	CASSPQSTGTYEQYF	TGTGCCAGCAGCCCGCAATCGACAGGGACCTACGAGCAGTACTTC
TRBV25-1	NA	NA	TRBJ2-1	CASSMTGNEQFF	TGTGCCAGCAGTATGACGGGAAATGAGCAGTTCTTC
TRBV5-1	NA	NA	TRBJ2-3	CASSLGASDGTDTQYF	TGCGCCAGCAGCTTGGGAGCTAGCGACGGTACAGATACGCAGTATTTT
TRBV5-1	NA	NA	TRBJ2-5	CASSLGTPQKETQYF	TGCGCCAGCAGCTTAGGGACACCTCAAAAAGAGACCCAGTACTTC
TRBV7-9	NA	NA	TRBJ2-2	CASSGGITGELFF	TGTGCCAGCAGCGGGGGGATCACCGGGGAGCTGTTTTTT
TRBV7-9	NA	NA	TRBJ1-6	CASSVGQLNSPLHF	TGTGCCAGCAGCGTTGGACAGTTAAATTCACCCCTCCACTTT
TRBV6-5	TRBD1	NA	TRBJ2-2	CASSPGTANTGELFF	TGTGCCAGCAGCCCCGGGACAGCCAACACCGGGGAGCTGTTTTTT
TRBV2	TRBD2	NA	TRBJ2-3	CASSEWASGGAEDTQYF	TGTGCCAGCAGTGAATGGGCTAGCGGGGGGGCGGAAGATACGCAGTATTTT
TRBV27	TRBD2	NA	TRBJ2-7	CASSSWTSGGFYEQYF	TGTGCCAGCAGTTCTTGGACTAGCGGGGGATTCTACGAGCAGTACTTC
TRBV6-4	NA	NA	TRBJ2-3	CASSDRAEADTQYF	TGTGCCAGCAGTGACCGAGCTGAGGCAGATACGCAGTATTTT
TRBV10-2	TRBD2	NA	TRBJ2-5	CASRETSGGYQETQYF	TGCGCCAGCAGGGAGACTAGCGGGGGATACCAAGAGACCCAGTACTTC
TRBV11-2	NA	NA	TRBJ1-4	CASSKPSGGVELFF	TGTGCCAGCAGCAAACCCAGCGGGGGAGTGGAACTGTTTTTT
TRBV7-6	NA	NA	TRBJ2-1	CASSLVPGQTLNNEQFF	TGTGCCAGCAGCTTAGTCCCCGGACAGACCCTAAACAATGAGCAGTTCTTC
TRBV7-7	NA	NA	TRBJ2-1	CASSLDGSAALQFF	TGTGCCAGCAGCTTAGATGGTTCCGCGGCCTTGCAGTTCTTC
TRBV5-4	NA	once	TRBJ2-7	CASSLAGQGGIF	TGTGCCAGCAGCTTGGCAGGGCAGGGTGGAATCTTC
TRBV4-1	NA	NA	TRBJ2-1	CASSQGQRGYNEQFF	TGCGCCAGCAGCCAAGGCCAAAGGGGGTACAATGAGCAGTTCTTC
TRBV10-2	TRBD2	NA	TRBJ2-1	CASSEISGGEEFF	TGCGCCAGCAGTGAGATTAGCGGGGGGGAGGAGTTCTTC
TRBV6-5	TRBD2	NA	TRBJ2-7	CASSYPGGHEQYF	TGTGCCAGCAGTTACCCGGGGGGGCACGAGCAGTACTTC
TRBV5-1	TRBD1	NA	TRBJ1-2	CASSPLQGEGGYTF	TGCGCCAGCAGCCCCTTACAGGGGGAGGGCGGCTACACCTTC
TRBV6-4	NA	NA	TRBJ2-5	CASTRRETQYF	TGTGCCAGTACGAGGAGGGAGACCCAGTACTTC
TRBV7-2	TRBD2	NA	TRBJ2-3	CASSPSWTSGGGNTQYF	TGTGCCAGCAGCCCCTCATGGACTAGCGGGGGAGGTAATACGCAGTATTTT
TRBV11-2	TRBD2	NA	TRBJ2-3	CASSPRLAGGLSTDTQYF	TGTGCCAGCAGCCCCCGGCTAGCGGGGGGCCTTAGCACAGATACGCAGTATTTT
TRBV9	NA	once	TRBJ2-7	CASSVERAPYEQYF	TGTGCCAGCAGCGTAGAGCGGGCTCCCTACGAGCAGTACTTC
TRBV30	TRBD1	NA	TRBJ1-1	CAWSVDRGVAEAFF	TGTGCCTGGAGTGTCGACAGGGGCGTCGCTGAAGCTTTCTTT
TRBV30	TRBD1	NA	TRBJ1-5	CATGTENSNQPQHF	TGTGCTACTGGGACAGAAAATAGCAATCAGCCCCAGCATTTT